The present T cell receptor (beta chain) was sequenced within a study of blood T cell repertoires in COVID-19. Source study methods: Cell counts per sample came from amplifying reference gene primers. Clones were read by immunoSEQ multiplex PCR, and TCRdb kept only the in-frame ones, dropping some. That table furnishes V, J and clone size, whereas the DNA furnished D and trimming. The sample carries fewer than 25,000 clones, around nine tenths recorded once. V lost 0 bases and J lost 1; bases outside the gene matches: 7. CDR1 MNHEY and CDR2 SVGEGT come from the germline V gene. The CDR3 has 17 residues.

The chain carries TRBV6-2 or TRBV6-3 and TRBJ2-3; 7 bases match TRBD2. Sample: peripheral blood. The clonotype was recovered from a woman older than 75 with active COVID-19. CDR3 in DNA: TGTGCCAGCAGTTACTCGGGGGGGTCCGGCGGCACAGATACGCAGTATTTT. It encodes CASSYSGGSGGTDTQYF.